This TCR beta chain was sequenced during a study of blood T cell repertoires in COVID-19. From germline, CDR1 is MGHRA and CDR2 YSYEKL. The CDR3 is 15 residues long. Unmatched junction bases numbered 5, after V lost 4 bases and J lost 6 bases. Measured with immunoSEQ multiplex PCR; TCRdb has only the in-frame clones, and not every one. The data hold around 230,000 clones, with around 85% observed a single time. This clone was observed once. This TCR was sampled from a middle-aged man with COVID-19, enrolled during active disease. J is TRBJ1-5 and V is TRBV4-1; 11 nucleotides match TRBD1. The sample was peripheral blood. The CDR3 DNA sequence: TGCGCCAGCAGCCTTACCGGGACAGGGGGTCAGCCCCAGCATTTT. Translated: CASSLTGTGGQPQHF.